The 9 T cell receptor beta chains below were found in one sample sequenced in a study of blood T cell repertoires in COVID-19. Profiling relied on immunoSEQ multiplex PCR, and the TCRdb table lists in-frame clones only, not all of them. The table includes roughly 250,000 clones, approximately 90% detected once. Sequenced sample: peripheral blood. The source of these receptors is a man aged 25-40 years with acute or convalescent COVID-19.

The V gene is TRBV1, the J gene TRBJ2-7; the DNA was not compared with TRBD1, the D call given in the table. TRBV1 counts as a pseudogene. CDR3 length: 16 residues. This CDR3 reads CTSSQDLRGPTYEQYF. The CDR3 nucleotides are TGCACCAGCAGCCAAGATCTTAGGGGGCCGACCTACGAGCAGTACTTC.

The V and J genes are TRBV28 and TRBJ2-3; D gene uncertain. This CDR3 has 15 residues. V lost 5 bases, J lost 2 bases, and 14 bases lay in between. Germline CDR1 MDHEN, CDR2 SYDVKM. The CDR3 is CASSIRVQTTDTQYF. CDR3 bases: TGTGCCAGCAGTATCCGGGTCCAGACCACAGATACGCAGTATTTT.

V and J are TRBV28 and TRBJ2-7; maybe TRBD1 (5 bases). V lost 6 bases and J 5 bases, leaving 11 bases between the germline ends. Germline values: CDR1 MDHEN, CDR2 SYDVKM. This CDR3 is 12 amino acids long. In DNA form, the CDR3 reads TGTGCCAGCAGCCCAGGGATCCACGAGCAGTACTTC. Translation gives CASSPGIHEQYF.

The chain combines TRBV6-5 with TRBJ2-1; D is unresolved. Per germline, CDR1 MNHEY and CDR2 SVGAGI. V was shortened by 8 bases and J by 2 bases, with 10 bases between the two germline ends. The CDR3 length is 13 residues. For the CDR3, the DNA is TGTGCCAGCCATGAAAGCGCCTACAATGAGCAGTTCTTC. Protein product: CASHESAYNEQFF.

The V call is TRBV5-8, the J call TRBJ2-5; 7 bases line up with TRBD2. Germline CDR1 reads SGHTS; CDR2 reads YDEGEE. The CDR3 has 13 amino acids. Trimming cost V 3 bases and J 5 bases; bases outside gene matches: 4. CDR3 sequence (DNA): TGTGCCAGCAGCTCCTGGGGGGGGGAGACCCAGTACTTC. Translation gives CASSSWGGETQYF.

The V call is TRBV5-4, the J call TRBJ2-1; 12 positions match TRBD1. V lost 5 bases, J lost 8 bases, and 8 bases stayed unmatched. The CDR3 spans 15 residues. Germline values: CDR1 SGHNT, CDR2 YYREEE (reference sequence). CDR3 protein: CASSPGTGGLDEQFF. The CDR3 DNA is TGTGCCAGCAGTCCAGGGACAGGGGGCTTGGATGAGCAGTTCTTC.

The chain is built from TRBV7-3 and TRBJ1-1; D possibly corresponds to TRBD1 (5 bases). With 5 bases removed from V and 2 bases from J, the gap between germline ends came to 18 bases. There are 16 residues in the CDR3. The germline V gene has CDR1 SGHTA and CDR2 FQGTGA. The DNA for the CDR3 is TGTGCCAGCAGCCGGGGGGGTCCGGAGTTTAACACTGAAGCTTTCTTT. This sequence encodes CASSRGGPEFNTEAFF.

On this clone itself: At one boundary the junction diverges from the germline segment, which might be a read error. J is TRBJ2-1 and V is TRBV10-3, with 8 bases aligning to TRBD2. From germline, CDR1 is ENHRY and CDR2 SYGVKD. There are 10 residues in the CDR3. CDR3 sequence reads: CATYGTRFLF. The CDR3 coding sequence is TGTGCCACCTACGGGACTAGATTTCTCTTC.

This clone was observed a few times. The chain is built from TRBV28 and TRBJ1-2; 7 nucleotides agree with TRBD1. The junction had 17 bases not matched to a gene; V was cut back by 2 bases and J by 8 bases. Germline assignment: CDR1 MDHEN and CDR2 SYDVKM. The CDR3 length is 17 residues. Here the CDR3 reads CASSLRGSGAGGKGYTF. CDR3 nucleotides: TGTGCCAGCAGTTTACGCGGGTCGGGGGCAGGGGGAAAAGGCTACACCTTC.